Listed below are T cell receptor beta chains from one sample, sequenced in a study of identical twins. Using its own MiXCR run on the 5' RACE reads, TCRdb lists one record per CDR3 protein. The sample has some 690,000 distinct CDR3 sequences; 21% are singletons. This sample also appeared in a second study, on T cells expressing NK-cell markers.

Sample: PBMCs. Every receptor here comes from a woman aged 18-29 years in good health. Each CDR3 is given with its conserved first and last residue. A D gene is named only where the DNA matches it firmly. Where a row states a size, it is once, few, many or the class of an expanded clone; other rows omit it.

. | TRBJ1-6 | . | TRBV6-1 | CASSGNTVQFNSPLHF | TGTGCCAGCAGTGGGAATACTGTACAGTTTAATTCACCCCTCCACTTT
many | TRBJ2-1 | . | TRBV20-1 | CSANHNEQFF | TGCAGTGCTAACCACAATGAGCAGTTCTTC
few | TRBJ2-7 | . | TRBV12-3/TRBV12-4 | CASSLEIHKTYEQYF | TGTGCCAGCAGTTTAGAGATACATAAGACCTACGAGCAGTACTTC
. | TRBJ2-7 | . | TRBV6-1 | CASSPSRGARSNEQYF | TGTGCCAGCAGTCCCTCCAGGGGAGCCAGATCCAACGAGCAGTACTTC
. | TRBJ2-1 | TRBD2 | TRBV2 | CASSAASGLYNEQFF | TGTGCCAGCAGTGCGGCTAGCGGGCTCTACAATGAGCAGTTCTTC
. | TRBJ2-3 | . | TRBV20-1 | CSAARQFTDTQYF | TGCAGTGCCGCACGACAGTTCACAGATACGCAGTATTTT
few | TRBJ1-1 | . | TRBV5-1 | CASSSNPLNTEAFF | TGCGCCAGCAGCTCCAACCCACTGAACACTGAAGCTTTCTTT
. | TRBJ2-5 | . | TRBV29-1 | CSVEEQRGGGEAQYF | TGCAGCGTTGAAGAGCAGAGGGGTGGGGGAGAGGCCCAGTACTTC
few | TRBJ2-7 | TRBD1 | TRBV6-1 | CASRSGQGYEQYF | TGTGCCAGCCGCAGTGGACAGGGCTACGAGCAGTACTTC
. | TRBJ2-6 | . | TRBV20-1 | CSARDPSSGANVLTF | TGCAGTGCTAGAGACCCGAGCTCTGGGGCCAACGTCCTGACTTTC
. | TRBJ2-7 | . | TRBV25-1 | CASSQWRGTDEQYF | TGTGCCAGCAGCCAGTGGAGGGGAACAGACGAGCAGTACTTC
. | TRBJ1-5 | . | TRBV12-3/TRBV12-4 | CASSPLQGGGPQHF | TGTGCCAGCAGCCCTTTACAGGGCGGCGGGCCCCAGCATTTT
few | TRBJ2-3 | . | TRBV5-1 | CASSQGQTHTDTQYF | TGCGCCAGCAGCCAAGGACAGACACACACAGATACGCAGTATTTT
few | TRBJ2-5 | . | TRBV7-2 | CASSLVGLPQETQYF | TGTGCCAGCAGCTTAGTCGGCCTACCCCAAGAGACCCAGTACTTC
few | TRBJ2-6 | . | TRBV5-6 | CASSSTGLSGANVLTF | TGTGCCAGCAGCTCAACAGGCCTCTCTGGGGCCAACGTCCTGACTTTC
few | TRBJ2-2 | . | TRBV9 | CASSVRGDGTGELFF | TGTGCCAGCAGCGTAAGGGGGGACGGCACCGGGGAGCTGTTTTTT
many | TRBJ2-7 | TRBD1 | TRBV5-1 | CASSPGQGNEQYF | TGCGCCAGCAGTCCGGGACAGGGGAACGAGCAGTACTTC
few | TRBJ2-3 | TRBD2 | TRBV9 | CASSVGRGEDTQYF | TGTGCCAGCAGCGTAGGGCGGGGGGAAGATACGCAGTATTTT
few | TRBJ2-3 | . | TRBV5-1 | CASSLGQGRDTQYF | TGCGCCAGCAGCTTGGGGCAGGGAAGGGATACGCAGTATTTT
few | TRBJ2-6 | . | TRBV5-5 | CASPGTGANVLTF | TGTGCCAGCCCAGGGACTGGGGCCAACGTCCTGACTTTC
. | TRBJ2-7 | TRBD1 | TRBV5-5 | CASSFYPDRVYEQYF | TGTGCCAGCAGCTTCTATCCGGACAGGGTGTACGAGCAGTACTTC
few | TRBJ2-3 | . | TRBV12-3/TRBV12-4 | CASRPDYVTDTQYF | TGTGCCAGCAGGCCGGACTACGTCACAGATACGCAGTATTTT
few | TRBJ2-1 | TRBD2 | TRBV20-1 | CSTPGLAHNEQFF | TGCAGTACACCGGGACTAGCCCACAATGAGCAGTTCTTC
. | TRBJ2-6 | . | TRBV12-3/TRBV12-4 | CASSPQTSGANVLTF | TGTGCCAGCAGTCCCCAGACCTCCGGGGCCAACGTCCTGACTTTC
. | TRBJ1-1 | . | TRBV28 | CASSEARTEAFF | TGTGCCAGCAGTGAAGCCCGCACTGAAGCTTTCTTT
many | TRBJ2-2 | . | TRBV3-1 | CASSRTGESGGELFF | TGTGCCAGCAGCCGAACGGGGGAGTCTGGCGGGGAGCTGTTTTTT
. | TRBJ2-1 | . | TRBV5-1 | CASGPGGWGNEQFF | TGCGCCAGCGGCCCTGGGGGGTGGGGCAATGAGCAGTTCTTC
many | TRBJ2-1 | . | TRBV27 | CASSLFGSEQFF | TGTGCCAGCAGTTTATTCGGCTCTGAGCAGTTCTTC
. | TRBJ1-1 | . | TRBV5-1 | CASSLVQAKNTEAFF | TGCGCCAGCAGCTTGGTACAGGCGAAGAACACTGAAGCTTTCTTT
few | TRBJ2-7 | . | TRBV5-1 | CASGLDYEQYF | TGCGCCAGCGGCCTAGACTACGAGCAGTACTTC
few | TRBJ2-5 | . | TRBV6-5 | CASSYEVGETQYF | TGTGCCAGCAGTTACGAGGTTGGGGAGACCCAGTACTTC
few | TRBJ2-7 | . | TRBV20-1 | CSANRGLAASYEQYF | TGCAGTGCTAATAGGGGGCTAGCGGCATCCTACGAGCAGTACTTC
. | TRBJ2-4 | TRBD2 | TRBV7-2 | CASSPGLAENIQYF | TGTGCCAGCAGCCCCGGACTAGCGGAAAACATTCAGTACTTC
. | TRBJ1-2 | . | TRBV6-2/TRBV6-3 | CASSYGLRDGYTF | TGTGCCAGCAGTTACGGACTGAGGGATGGCTACACCTTC
. | TRBJ2-3 | TRBD2 | TRBV7-2 | CASSSGLAGVHTDTQYF | TGTGCCAGCAGCTCGGGACTAGCCGGGGTTCATACAGATACGCAGTATTTT
few | TRBJ2-1 | . | TRBV19 | CASSLRGEREFF | TGTGCCAGTTCCCTTCGGGGTGAGCGGGAGTTCTTC
. | TRBJ1-6 | . | TRBV29-1 | CSVKGGHNSPLHF | TGCAGCGTGAAGGGAGGCCATAATTCACCCCTCCACTTT
. | TRBJ2-2 | . | TRBV12-3/TRBV12-4 | CASKEGGELFF | TGTGCCAGCAAGGAGGGCGGGGAGCTGTTTTTT
. | TRBJ2-3 | TRBD2 | TRBV7-2 | CASSLRLAGAADTQYF | TGTGCCAGCAGCTTACGCCTAGCGGGAGCGGCAGATACGCAGTATTTT
many | TRBJ2-1 | TRBD2 | TRBV10-2 | CASSEGLAGGPKNEQFF | TGCGCCAGCAGTGAGGGACTAGCGGGAGGGCCAAAAAATGAGCAGTTCTTC
. | TRBJ1-5 | . | TRBV5-1 | CASSPTGRVGNQPQHF | TGCGCCAGCAGCCCTACAGGGAGAGTGGGAAATCAGCCCCAGCATTTT